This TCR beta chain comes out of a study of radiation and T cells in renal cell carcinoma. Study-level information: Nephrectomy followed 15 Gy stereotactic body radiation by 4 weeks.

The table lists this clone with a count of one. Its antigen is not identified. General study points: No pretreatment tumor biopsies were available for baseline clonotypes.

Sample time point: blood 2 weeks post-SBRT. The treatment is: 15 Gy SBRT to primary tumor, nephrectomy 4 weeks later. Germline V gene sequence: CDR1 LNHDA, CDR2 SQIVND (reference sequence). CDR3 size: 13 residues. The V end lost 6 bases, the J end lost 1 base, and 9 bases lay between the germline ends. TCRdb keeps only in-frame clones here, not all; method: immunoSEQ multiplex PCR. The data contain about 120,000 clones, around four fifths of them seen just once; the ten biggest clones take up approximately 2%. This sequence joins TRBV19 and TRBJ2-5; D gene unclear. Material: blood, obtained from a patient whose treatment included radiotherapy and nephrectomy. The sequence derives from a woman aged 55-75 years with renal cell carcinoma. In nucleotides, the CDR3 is TGTGCCAGTAGCCGTGGGATCCAAGAGACCCAGTACTTC. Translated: CASSRGIQETQYF.